These 13 T cell receptor beta chains originate from one sample sequenced in a study of regulatory T cells in long-lasting Graves disease. Time point reported: newly diagnosed GD, antithyroid drugs for less than 3 months. The authors made the TCR library using RNA they extracted from PBMCs. With iRepertoire HTBI primers and Arm-PCR of CDR3 regions, TCR beta libraries were built. TCRdb reanalysed the multiplex PCR reads using MiXCR and keeps one entry per CDR3 protein. The sample includes about 530,000 distinct CDR3 sequences, more than 15% of them seen just once. This sample was shared with a second study, whose subject was T cells in Graves' hyperthyroidism and ophthalmopathy.

This specimen was peripheral blood mononuclear cells (PBMCs), taken at new diagnosis, from a patient treated with antithyroid drugs. These receptors were obtained from a woman aged 40-60 years with Graves disease.

The CDR3, as DNA: TGTGCCAGCCCCGGACAGGGCCAAACCTACGAGCAGTACTTC. This sequence encodes CASPGQGQTYEQYF. This sequence joins TRBV6-2 or TRBV6-3 and TRBJ2-7, with 8 bases fitting TRBD1. This CDR3 has 14 amino acids. CDR1 and CDR2 from the germline V gene are MNHEY and SVGEGT. Trimming cost V 8 bases and J 2 bases; bases outside gene matches: 8.

The rearrangement joins TRBV3-1 to TRBJ2-3; D call uncertain. The CDR3 runs to 15 residues. The ends were cut back, 2 bases at V and 4 bases at J, with 13 bases in the middle. Germline CDR1 is LGHDT and CDR2 is YNNKEL (reference sequence). The CDR3 spells CASSQWWVKADTQYF. The DNA for the CDR3 is TGTGCCAGCAGCCAATGGTGGGTGAAGGCAGATACGCAGTATTTT.

This clonotype was recorded at least ten times. The chain links TRBV28 to TRBJ2-7; weak D call: TRBD1 (5 bases). Deletions cut 1 base from V and 6 bases from J, with 13 bases between. The CDR3 contains 14 residues. The germline V gene encodes CDR1 MDHEN and CDR2 SYDVKM. CDR3 residues: CASSLSRRVGEQYF. The CDR3 region has the DNA TGTGCCAGCAGTTTATCACGCAGGGTCGGCGAGCAGTACTTC. Variable domain in full (rest from reference TRBV28 and TRBJ2-7): DVKVTQSSRYLVKRTGEKVFLECVQDMDHENMFWYRQDPGLGLRLIYFSYDVKMKEKGDIPEGYSVSREKKERFSLILESASTNQTSMYLCASSLSRRVGEQYFGPGTRLTVT.

This clonotype has a count of ten or more. V and J are TRBV2 and TRBJ1-5; 8 bases fit TRBD1. The junction had 8 bases not matched to a gene; V was cut back by 7 bases and J by 6 bases. The CDR3 sequence is 14 residues long. CDR1 SNHLY and CDR2 FYNNEI come from the germline V gene. CDR3 bases: TGTGCCAGCAATTTCGCAGGGGGCAGTCAGCCCCAGCATTTT. Translating gives CASNFAGGSQPQHF.

The genes are TRBV4-2 and TRBJ2-3; 10 bases map to TRBD2. The ends lost 0 bases at V and 5 bases at J; junction bases unmatched: 14. The CDR3 has 19 amino acids. Germline loops: CDR1 LGHNA, CDR2 YNFKEQ. CDR3: CASSQEVGSSGGWRDTQYF. CDR3 bases: TGTGCCAGCAGCCAAGAAGTGGGGAGTAGCGGGGGGTGGAGAGATACGCAGTATTTT.

At least ten counts were recorded for this clonotype. The V call is TRBV20-1, the J call TRBJ2-3; D possibly corresponds to TRBD1 (6 bases). Trimming left V 2 bases short and J 2 bases short, with 11 bases between. The germline V gene has CDR1 DFQATT and CDR2 SNEGSKA (reference sequence). CDR3 length: 14 residues. The CDR3 here is CSARQGINTDTQYF. As DNA, the CDR3 is TGCAGTGCTAGACAGGGGATTAACACAGATACGCAGTATTTT.

The chain is built from TRBV4-1 and TRBJ2-7; TRBD1 might be the D (5 bases). Germline CDR1 reads MGHRA; CDR2 reads YSYEKL. The CDR3 sequence is 14 residues long. V was trimmed by 2 bases and J by 2 bases, leaving 10 bases between them. CDR3 in amino acids: CASSQLWTTYEQYF. The CDR3 DNA follows: TGCGCCAGCAGCCAACTGTGGACAACCTACGAGCAGTACTTC.

This clonotype was counted only a few times. CDR3 loop: CATRGAGDADTQYF. CDR3 coding DNA: TGTGCCACCCGAGGTGCGGGAGATGCAGATACGCAGTATTTT. V usage is TRBV24-1 and J usage is TRBJ2-3; TRBD2 matches at 7 bases. Germline trimming cut 9 bases from V and 4 bases from J; bases unmatched to any gene: 9. This CDR3 contains 14 residues. In germline, CDR1 is KGHDR, CDR2 SFDVKD.

Many counts were recorded for this clonotype. The chain is built from TRBV11-2 and TRBJ2-5; no clear D gene. CDR3 length: 13 amino acids. Germline-derived CDR1 and CDR2 are SGHAT and FQNNGV. V lost 5 bases and J lost 3, with 10 bases in between. This CDR3 is CASSPPNKETQYF. CDR3 sequence (DNA): TGTGCCAGCAGCCCTCCCAACAAAGAGACCCAGTACTTC.

This clonotype was counted at least ten times. The gene calls are TRBV2 and TRBJ1-6; 8 bases align to TRBD1. The CDR3 is 15 residues long. Unmatched junction bases numbered 6, after V lost 4 bases and J lost 7 bases. CDR1 is SNHLY, CDR2 FYNNEI, per germline. Written as DNA, the CDR3 is TGTGCCAGCAGTGGGGGGACAGGCGGCAATTCACCCCTCCACTTT. Protein product: CASSGGTGGNSPLHF.

The chain couples TRBV20-1 to TRBJ2-7, with no clear D. Germline-derived CDR1 and CDR2 are DFQATT and SNEGSKA (reference sequence). The CDR3 is 13 residues long. V was pared by 3 bases and J by 2 bases, with 11 bases between. CDR3 sequence (DNA): TGCAGTGCTAGTTCGACTCAAACCTACGAGCAGTACTTC. It encodes CSASSTQTYEQYF.

This clonotype was counted at least ten times. The V gene is TRBV3-1, the J gene TRBJ2-7; 8 bases align to TRBD2. Trimming cost V 2 bases and J 3 bases; bases outside gene matches: 3. The CDR3 contains 14 residues. CDR1 and CDR2 from the germline V gene are LGHDT and YNNKEL (reference sequence). CDR3 sequence: CASSQRGGSYEQYF. The CDR3 DNA reads TGTGCCAGCAGCCAACGCGGGGGGAGCTACGAGCAGTACTTC.

The sample holds many counts of this clonotype. The rearrangement joins TRBV6-5 to TRBJ1-6; a possible D gene is TRBD1 (6 bases). CDR3 length equals 14 residues. With 3 bases removed from V and 7 bases from J, the gap between germline ends came to 10 bases. The V gene's germline CDR1 is MNHEY and CDR2 SVGAGI. This chain's CDR3 is CASSYTGSNSPLHF. Here the CDR3 DNA reads TGTGCCAGCAGTTATACAGGGTCCAATTCACCCCTCCACTTT.